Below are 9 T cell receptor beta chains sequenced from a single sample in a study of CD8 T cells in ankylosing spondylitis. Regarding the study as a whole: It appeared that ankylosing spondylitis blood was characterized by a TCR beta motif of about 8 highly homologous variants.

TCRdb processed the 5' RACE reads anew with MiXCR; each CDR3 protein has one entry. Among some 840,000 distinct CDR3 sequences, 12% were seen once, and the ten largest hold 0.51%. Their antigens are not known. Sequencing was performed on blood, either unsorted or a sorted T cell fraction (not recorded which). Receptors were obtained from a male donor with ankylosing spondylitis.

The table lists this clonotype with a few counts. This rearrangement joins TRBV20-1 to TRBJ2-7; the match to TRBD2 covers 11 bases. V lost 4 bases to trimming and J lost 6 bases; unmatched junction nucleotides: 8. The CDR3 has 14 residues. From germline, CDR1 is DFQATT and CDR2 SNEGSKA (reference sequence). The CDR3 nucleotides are TGCAGTGCTACCAACTTAGCGGGAGGGTCCGAGCAGTACTTC. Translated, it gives CSATNLAGGSEQYF.

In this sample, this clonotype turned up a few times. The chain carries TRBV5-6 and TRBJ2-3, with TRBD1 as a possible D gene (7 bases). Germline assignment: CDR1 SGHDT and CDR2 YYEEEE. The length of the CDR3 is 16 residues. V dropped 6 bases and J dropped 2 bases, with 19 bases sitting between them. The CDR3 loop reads CASNFRGGGYTDTQYF. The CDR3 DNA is TGTGCCAGCAACTTCAGAGGAGGGGGCTACACAGATACGCAGTATTTT.

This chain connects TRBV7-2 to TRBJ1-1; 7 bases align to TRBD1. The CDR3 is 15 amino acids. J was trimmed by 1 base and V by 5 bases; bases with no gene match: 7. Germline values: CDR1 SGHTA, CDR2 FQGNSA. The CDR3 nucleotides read TGTGCCAGCAGCCCGTGGACAGGCCCGAACACTGAAGCTTTCTTT. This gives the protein CASSPWTGPNTEAFF.

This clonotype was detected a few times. In DNA, the CDR3 is TGTGCCAGCAGCTTACCGGGACGGAGCACAGATACGCAGTATTTT. This gives the protein CASSLPGRSTDTQYF. This chain joins TRBV5-6 and TRBJ2-3; possibly TRBD1 or TRBD2 for D (5 bases each). V lost 2 bases and J lost 0, with 10 bases in between. The CDR3 sequence is 15 residues long. CDR1 is SGHDT and CDR2 is YYEEEE in the germline V gene.

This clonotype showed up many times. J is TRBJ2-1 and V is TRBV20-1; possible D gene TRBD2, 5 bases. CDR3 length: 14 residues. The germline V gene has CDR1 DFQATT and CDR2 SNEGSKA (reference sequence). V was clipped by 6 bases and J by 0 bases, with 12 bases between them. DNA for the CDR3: TGCAGTGCCGCGGACTCTTACTCCTACAATGAGCAGTTCTTC. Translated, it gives CSAADSYSYNEQFF.

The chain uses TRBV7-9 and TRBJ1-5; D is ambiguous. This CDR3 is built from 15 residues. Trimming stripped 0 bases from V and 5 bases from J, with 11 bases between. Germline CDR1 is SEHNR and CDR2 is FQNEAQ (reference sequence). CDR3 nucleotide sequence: TGTGCCAGCAGCTTAGCGAGAGGGATAGATCAGCCCCAGCATTTT. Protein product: CASSLARGIDQPQHF.

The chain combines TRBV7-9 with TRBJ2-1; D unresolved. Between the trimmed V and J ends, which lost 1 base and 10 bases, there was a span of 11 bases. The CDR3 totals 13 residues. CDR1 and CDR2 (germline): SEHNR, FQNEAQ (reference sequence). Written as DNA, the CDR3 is TGTGCCAGCAGCTTAGTTGGAATTACCGAGCAGTTCTTC. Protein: CASSLVGITEQFF.

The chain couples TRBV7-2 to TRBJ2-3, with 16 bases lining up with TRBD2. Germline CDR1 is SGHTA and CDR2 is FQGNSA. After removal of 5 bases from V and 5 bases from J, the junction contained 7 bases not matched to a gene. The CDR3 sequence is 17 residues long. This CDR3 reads CASSQGLAGGLGDTQYF. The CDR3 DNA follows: TGTGCCAGCAGCCAGGGACTAGCGGGAGGGCTAGGAGATACGCAGTATTTT.

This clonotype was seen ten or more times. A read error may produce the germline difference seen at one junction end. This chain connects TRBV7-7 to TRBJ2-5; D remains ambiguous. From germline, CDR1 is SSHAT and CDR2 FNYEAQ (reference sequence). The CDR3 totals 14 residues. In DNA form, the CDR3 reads TGTGCTAGCAGCTTAGCCTTGGGGTCAGAGACCCAGTACTTC. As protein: CASSLALGSETQYF.